Listed below are T cell receptor beta chains from one sample, sequenced in a study of TIL therapy for anti-PD-1-resistant metastatic lung cancer. The method was immunoSEQ multiplex PCR; TCRdb's version includes in-frame clones alone and lacks a portion of them. The table has approximately 23,000 clones, 60% to 70% seen once. Sequences were derived from tumor tissue, sampled at baseline. The receptors originated from a woman between 30 and 80 years old with non-small cell lung cancer. CDR3s include the opening cysteine and the closing phenylalanine or tryptophan. The D gene is left open where the match is weak. Part of the rows lack a size; the others show once, few, many or a class for expanded clones.

.	TRBV6-5	TRBJ1-2	.	TGTGCCAGCAGCCCCCGGGCCCGGGCAGGCCACGGCTACACCTTC	CASSPRARAGHGYTF
TRBD2	TRBV7-7	TRBJ2-3	.	TGTGCCAGCAGCTTGGGACTAGCGGGATCAGATACGCAGTATTTT	CASSLGLAGSDTQYF
TRBD2	TRBV10-3	TRBJ2-1	.	TGTGCCATCAGTAGCGGGGGAAATGAGCAGTTCTTC	CAISSGGNEQFF
.	TRBV10-3	TRBJ1-2	few	TGTGCCATCAGTGAGTCGATGGGGGGTATAGACTATGGCTACACCTTC	CAISESMGGIDYGYTF
.	TRBV7-2	TRBJ2-7	.	TGTGCCAGCAGCTTAGCGTACGGCTCCTACGAGCAGTACTTC	CASSLAYGSYEQYF
.	TRBV7-2	TRBJ1-1	few	TGTGCCAGCAGCGGTATGATGAACACTGAAGCTTTCTTT	CASSGMMNTEAFF
.	TRBV11-2	TRBJ1-2	.	TGTGCCAGCAGCTTAGATAGGTTCTCGGTCCGAGGGACCTATGGCTACACCTTC	CASSLDRFSVRGTYGYTF
TRBD1	TRBV7-6	TRBJ2-3	.	TGTGCCAGCAGCTTAGGGGGACAGGGCGGCACAGATACGCAGTATTTT	CASSLGGQGGTDTQYF
.	TRBV6-5	TRBJ1-5	.	TGTGCCAGCAGTTACCCGGCTAGGAGCAGCAATCAGCCCCAGCATTTT	CASSYPARSSNQPQHF
TRBD1	TRBV10-3	TRBJ2-7	.	TGTGCCATCAGTGAAGGACAGGGGGCCTACGAGCAGTACTTC	CAISEGQGAYEQYF
TRBD1	TRBV5-5	TRBJ2-7	few	TGTGCCAGCAGCTTGTGGGACAGATCCTACGAGCAGTACTTC	CASSLWDRSYEQYF
.	TRBV11-2	TRBJ2-3	once	TGTGCCAGCAGCTTCCAAAGAGATACGCAGTATTTT	CASSFQRDTQYF
TRBD2	TRBV7-2	TRBJ2-7	.	TGTGCCAGCAGCTTAACCCCTAGCGGAGGTTACGAGCAGTACTTC	CASSLTPSGGYEQYF
TRBD2	TRBV9	TRBJ2-3	.	TGTGCCAGCAGCGTGTGGGAGGGAACTGGTGGCACAGATACGCAGTATTTT	CASSVWEGTGGTDTQYF
TRBD1	TRBV9	TRBJ2-7	.	TGTGCCAGCTCCATGACAGGGTTCTACGAGCAGTACTTC	CASSMTGFYEQYF
TRBD1	TRBV4-2	TRBJ1-2	few	TGTGCCAGCAGCCAAGGAAATTCGGGTGGCCAGGGGGCCTTTGGCTACACCTTC	CASSQGNSGGQGAFGYTF
.	TRBV6-1	TRBJ2-5	.	TGTGCCAGCAGTGTATTTTTCCCCGAGACCCAGTACTTC	CASSVFFPETQYF